This TCR beta chain emerged from a study of identical twins. V gave up 6 bases and J gave up 5 bases; unmatched junction bases: 10. The CDR3 consists of 15 residues. CDR1 is MDHEN and CDR2 is SYDVKM in the germline V gene. This clonotype was found a few times. In TCRdb, the 5' RACE reads were re-called with MiXCR into one record per CDR3 protein. The profile shows fewer than 650,000 distinct CDR3 sequences, less than 9% of them singletons. This sample also belongs to another study, concerning yellow fever vaccine responses in identical twins.

This rearrangement joins TRBV28 to TRBJ2-5; TRBD1 aligns across 9 bases. The TCR comes from a woman between 18 and 29 years old in good health. Sequences were obtained from PBMCs. CDR3 coding DNA: TGTGCCAGCAGACCCGGGACAGGGTTTGAGGAGACCCAGTACTTC. It is translated as CASRPGTGFEETQYF.